This is a list of T cell receptor beta chains from one sample in a study of graft-versus-host responses after intestinal transplantation. Assay: immunoSEQ multiplex PCR; the TCRdb copy retains only in-frame clones and omits some. The sample carries about 88,000 clones, 94% recorded once. These receptors have no known antigen. This sample comprised unstimulated CD4+ T cells sorted from spleen or lymph node cells, obtained before transplant. These receptors were collected from a human donor who was the organ donor for an intestinal transplant. The CDR3 runs from the conserved cysteine through the conserved F or W. The D gene is left open where the match is weak. Some rows mark clone size as missing; the rest say once, few, many or name a class of expanded clone.

v_call: TRBV29-1
j_call: TRBJ2-7
clone_size: .
d_call: TRBD1
cdr3_aa: CSVMTGKSYEQYF
cdr3_nt: TGCAGCGTTATGACAGGGAAATCCTACGAGCAGTACTTC

v_call: TRBV7-9
j_call: TRBJ2-7
clone_size: .
d_call: .
cdr3_aa: CASSPGQAGYEQYF
cdr3_nt: TGTGCCAGCAGCCCCGGACAAGCAGGCTACGAGCAGTACTTC

v_call: TRBV5-6
j_call: TRBJ2-3
clone_size: .
d_call: TRBD2
cdr3_aa: CASSPMGLAGVDTQYF
cdr3_nt: TGTGCCAGCAGCCCCATGGGACTAGCGGGGGTGGATACGCAGTATTTT

v_call: TRBV4-3
j_call: TRBJ2-2
clone_size: .
d_call: TRBD1
cdr3_aa: CASSRRQGSGELFF
cdr3_nt: TGCGCCAGCAGCCGAAGACAGGGGTCCGGGGAGCTGTTTTTT

v_call: TRBV5-1
j_call: TRBJ2-7
clone_size: once
d_call: .
cdr3_aa: CASSLYTGPWASYEQYF
cdr3_nt: TGCGCCAGCAGCTTATATACCGGGCCCTGGGCGTCCTACGAGCAGTACTTC

v_call: TRBV2
j_call: TRBJ1-4
clone_size: .
d_call: TRBD1
cdr3_aa: CASSPGQGRGATNEKLFF
cdr3_nt: TGTGCCAGCAGTCCCGGACAGGGAAGGGGCGCAACTAATGAAAAACTGTTTTTT

v_call: TRBV7-8
j_call: TRBJ2-3
clone_size: .
d_call: TRBD1
cdr3_aa: CASSSHGQESSTDTQYF
cdr3_nt: TGTGCCAGCAGCTCCCACGGACAGGAGTCTAGCACAGATACGCAGTATTTT

v_call: TRBV11-2
j_call: TRBJ1-4
clone_size: .
d_call: .
cdr3_aa: CASSPPVGRTEKLFF
cdr3_nt: TGTGCCAGCAGCCCCCCAGTCGGGCGGACTGAAAAACTGTTTTTT

v_call: TRBV18
j_call: TRBJ2-2
clone_size: .
d_call: TRBD2
cdr3_aa: CASSQLRGDTGELFF
cdr3_nt: TGTGCCAGCTCACAGTTGCGGGGGGACACCGGGGAGCTGTTTTTT

v_call: TRBV30
j_call: TRBJ1-6
clone_size: .
d_call: .
cdr3_aa: CAWMRGNNSPLHF
cdr3_nt: TGTGCCTGGATGAGAGGGAATAATTCCCCCCTCCACTTT

v_call: TRBV5-6
j_call: TRBJ2-5
clone_size: .
d_call: .
cdr3_aa: CASSTDKEGPKTQYF
cdr3_nt: TGTGCCAGCAGCACGGACAAGGAGGGGCCCAAGACCCAGTACTTC

v_call: TRBV2
j_call: TRBJ2-7
clone_size: .
d_call: TRBD1
cdr3_aa: CASAGTGEQYF
cdr3_nt: TGTGCCAGCGCGGGGACAGGCGAGCAGTACTTC

v_call: TRBV5-4
j_call: TRBJ1-1
clone_size: .
d_call: .
cdr3_aa: CASSLSRAGTGNTEAFF
cdr3_nt: TGTGCCAGCAGCTTGAGTCGGGCAGGGACCGGCAACACTGAAGCTTTCTTT

v_call: TRBV28
j_call: TRBJ2-7
clone_size: .
d_call: TRBD2
cdr3_aa: CASYRGGGFYYEQYF
cdr3_nt: TGTGCCAGCTATCGCGGGGGGGGTTTCTACTACGAGCAGTACTTC

v_call: TRBV28
j_call: TRBJ1-5
clone_size: .
d_call: TRBD1
cdr3_aa: CASSFVQGAGVYVKPQHF
cdr3_nt: TGTGCCAGCAGTTTCGTCCAGGGGGCGGGCGTTTATGTCAAGCCCCAGCATTTT

v_call: TRBV5-8
j_call: TRBJ1-6
clone_size: .
d_call: TRBD1
cdr3_aa: CASSFRDSGSPLHF
cdr3_nt: TGTGCCAGCAGCTTCCGGGACAGTGGTTCACCCCTCCACTTT

v_call: TRBV5-1
j_call: TRBJ1-2
clone_size: .
d_call: TRBD1
cdr3_aa: CASSYTTGEGGYTF
cdr3_nt: TGCGCCAGCAGCTATACGACAGGGGAGGGTGGCTACACCTTC

v_call: TRBV10-2
j_call: TRBJ1-6
clone_size: once
d_call: TRBD1
cdr3_aa: CASSESMGTGYHSPLHF
cdr3_nt: TGCGCCAGCAGTGAGTCGATGGGGACAGGGTATCATTCACCCCTCCACTTT

v_call: TRBV4-3
j_call: TRBJ1-4
clone_size: few
d_call: .
cdr3_aa: CASSLEIGGVNEKLFF
cdr3_nt: TGCGCCAGCAGCCTAGAAATCGGGGGGGTTAATGAAAAACTGTTTTTT

v_call: TRBV5-1
j_call: TRBJ2-3
clone_size: .
d_call: TRBD1
cdr3_aa: CASSPGTGYTDTQYF
cdr3_nt: TGCGCCAGCAGCCCGGGGACAGGCTACACAGATACGCAGTATTTT

v_call: TRBV5-4
j_call: TRBJ2-1
clone_size: .
d_call: TRBD2
cdr3_aa: CASRSARTSGSPFF
cdr3_nt: TGTGCCAGCAGATCTGCAAGAACTAGCGGAAGTCCGTTCTTC

v_call: TRBV7-9
j_call: TRBJ1-2
clone_size: .
d_call: .
cdr3_aa: CASSPSLDRPNYGYTF
cdr3_nt: TGTGCCAGCAGCCCCTCTTTGGATAGACCTAACTATGGCTACACCTTC

v_call: TRBV10-3
j_call: TRBJ2-7
clone_size: .
d_call: TRBD1
cdr3_aa: CAISEPRTGSATYEQYF
cdr3_nt: TGTGCCATCAGTGAGCCGAGGACAGGGTCTGCCACCTACGAGCAGTACTTC

v_call: TRBV10-3
j_call: TRBJ1-6
clone_size: .
d_call: .
cdr3_aa: CAISASSGQVNSPLHF
cdr3_nt: TGTGCCATCAGTGCCTCCAGTGGACAAGTAAATTCACCCCTCCACTTT

v_call: TRBV5-1
j_call: TRBJ2-3
clone_size: .
d_call: .
cdr3_aa: CASSFGTATDTQYF
cdr3_nt: TGCGCCAGCAGCTTCGGGACTGCCACAGATACGCAGTATTTT

v_call: TRBV9
j_call: TRBJ2-1
clone_size: .
d_call: .
cdr3_aa: CASSSLEFSYNEQFF
cdr3_nt: TGTGCCAGCAGCTCACTCGAATTCTCCTACAATGAGCAGTTCTTC

v_call: TRBV5-5
j_call: TRBJ2-7
clone_size: .
d_call: TRBD1
cdr3_aa: CASSMTGETYEQYF
cdr3_nt: TGTGCCAGCAGTATGACAGGGGAAACCTACGAGCAGTACTTC

v_call: TRBV6-1
j_call: TRBJ2-7
clone_size: .
d_call: .
cdr3_aa: CASTFAGYGEQYF
cdr3_nt: TGTGCCAGCACCTTCGCCGGGTATGGCGAGCAGTACTTC

v_call: TRBV6-6
j_call: TRBJ2-7
clone_size: .
d_call: TRBD1
cdr3_aa: CASSGAGGILNEQYF
cdr3_nt: TGTGCCAGCAGTGGGGCAGGGGGCATATTAAACGAGCAGTACTTC

v_call: TRBV5-1
j_call: TRBJ2-5
clone_size: .
d_call: TRBD2
cdr3_aa: CASSLPGTSGTQETQYF
cdr3_nt: TGCGCCAGCAGCTTGCCGGGGACTAGCGGTACTCAAGAGACCCAGTACTTC

v_call: TRBV7-2
j_call: TRBJ1-6
clone_size: .
d_call: .
cdr3_aa: CASSLGRRGSSPLHF
cdr3_nt: TGTGCCAGCAGCTTAGGGCGGCGGGGTAGTTCACCCCTCCACTTT

v_call: TRBV11-2
j_call: TRBJ2-7
clone_size: .
d_call: TRBD1
cdr3_aa: CASSLAGQGFEQYF
cdr3_nt: TGTGCCAGCAGCTTAGCGGGACAGGGATTTGAGCAGTACTTC

v_call: TRBV18
j_call: TRBJ1-5
clone_size: .
d_call: .
cdr3_aa: CASSPADRAGNQPQHF
cdr3_nt: TGTGCCAGCTCACCCGCCGACCGGGCCGGCAATCAGCCCCAGCATTTT

v_call: TRBV6-6
j_call: TRBJ1-5
clone_size: .
d_call: .
cdr3_aa: CASSEAHQGNQPQHF
cdr3_nt: TGTGCCAGCAGTGAGGCCCATCAAGGCAATCAGCCCCAGCATTTT

v_call: TRBV19
j_call: TRBJ1-1
clone_size: .
d_call: TRBD1
cdr3_aa: CASSKGQPIGAFF
cdr3_nt: TGTGCCAGTAGTAAGGGACAGCCGATTGGGGCTTTCTTT

v_call: TRBV10-3
j_call: TRBJ2-7
clone_size: .
d_call: .
cdr3_aa: CAIRDSGAPLNEQYF
cdr3_nt: TGTGCCATCAGAGATTCAGGGGCCCCTTTGAACGAGCAGTACTTC

v_call: TRBV15
j_call: TRBJ2-1
clone_size: few
d_call: TRBD2
cdr3_aa: CANAGGPDNEQFF
cdr3_nt: TGTGCCAACGCGGGGGGGCCTGACAATGAGCAGTTCTTC